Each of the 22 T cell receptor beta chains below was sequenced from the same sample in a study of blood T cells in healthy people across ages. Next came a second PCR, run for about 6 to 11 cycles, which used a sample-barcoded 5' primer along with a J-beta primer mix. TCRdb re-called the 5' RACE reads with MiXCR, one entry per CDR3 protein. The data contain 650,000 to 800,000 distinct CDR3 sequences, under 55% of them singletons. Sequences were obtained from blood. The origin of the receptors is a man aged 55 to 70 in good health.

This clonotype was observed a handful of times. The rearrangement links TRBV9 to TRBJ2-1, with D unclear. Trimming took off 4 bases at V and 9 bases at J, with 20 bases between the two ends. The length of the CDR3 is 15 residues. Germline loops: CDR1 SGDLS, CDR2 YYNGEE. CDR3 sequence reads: CASSPNTAPHFEQFF. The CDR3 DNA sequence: TGTGCCAGCAGCCCCAACACCGCCCCACATTTTGAGCAGTTCTTC.

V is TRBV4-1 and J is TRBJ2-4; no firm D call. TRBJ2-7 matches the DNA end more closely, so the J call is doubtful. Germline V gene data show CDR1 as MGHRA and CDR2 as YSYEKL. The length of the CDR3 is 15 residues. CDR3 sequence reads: CASSQDRGTLYEQYF. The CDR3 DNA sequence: TGCGCCAGCAGCCAAGATCGTGGTACCCTCTACGAGCAGTACTTC.

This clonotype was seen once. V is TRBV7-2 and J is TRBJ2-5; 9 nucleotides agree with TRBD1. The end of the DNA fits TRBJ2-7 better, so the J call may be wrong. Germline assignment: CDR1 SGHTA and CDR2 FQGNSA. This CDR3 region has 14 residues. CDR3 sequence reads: CASSFGTGPHEQYF. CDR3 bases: TGTGCCAGCAGCTTCGGGACAGGGCCCCACGAGCAGTACTTC.

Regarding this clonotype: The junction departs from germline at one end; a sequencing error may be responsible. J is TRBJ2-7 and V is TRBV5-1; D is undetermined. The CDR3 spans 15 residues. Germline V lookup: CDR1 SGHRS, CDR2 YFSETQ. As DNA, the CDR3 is TGTGCCAGCAGCCCGGAAGGTTTACCCTACAATGAGCAGTACTTC. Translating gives CASSPEGLPYNEQYF. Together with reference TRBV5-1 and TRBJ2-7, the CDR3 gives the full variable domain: KAGVTQTPRYLIKTRGQQVTLSCSPISGHRSVSWYQQTPGQGLQFLFEYFSETQRNKGNFPGRFSGRQFSNSRSEMNVSTLELGDSALYLCASSPEGLPYNEQYFGPGTRLTVT.

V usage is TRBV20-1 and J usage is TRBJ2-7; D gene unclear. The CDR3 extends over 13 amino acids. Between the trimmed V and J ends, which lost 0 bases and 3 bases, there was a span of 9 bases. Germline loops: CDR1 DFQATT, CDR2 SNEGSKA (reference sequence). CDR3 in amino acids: CSARETNLYEQYF. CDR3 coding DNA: TGCAGTGCTAGAGAGACAAACCTCTACGAGCAGTACTTC.

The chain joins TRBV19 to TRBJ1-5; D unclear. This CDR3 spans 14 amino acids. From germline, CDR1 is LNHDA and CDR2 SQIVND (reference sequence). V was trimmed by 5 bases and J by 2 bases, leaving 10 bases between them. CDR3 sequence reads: CASSYTRRNQPQHF. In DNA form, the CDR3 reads TGTGCCAGTAGTTATACCAGACGCAATCAGCCCCAGCATTTT.

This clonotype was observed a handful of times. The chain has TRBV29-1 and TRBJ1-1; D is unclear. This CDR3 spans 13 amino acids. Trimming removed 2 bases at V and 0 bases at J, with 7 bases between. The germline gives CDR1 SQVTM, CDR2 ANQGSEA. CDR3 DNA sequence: TGCAGCGTTGAACGAAGATTGAACACTGAAGCTTTCTTT. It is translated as CSVERRLNTEAFF.

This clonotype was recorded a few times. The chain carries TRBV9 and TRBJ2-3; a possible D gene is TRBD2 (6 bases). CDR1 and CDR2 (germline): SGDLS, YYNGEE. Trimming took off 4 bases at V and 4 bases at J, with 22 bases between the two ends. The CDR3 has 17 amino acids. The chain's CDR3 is CASSLMGSGQTSDTQYF. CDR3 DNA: TGTGCCAGCAGCCTGATGGGGAGCGGGCAAACGTCAGATACGCAGTATTTT.

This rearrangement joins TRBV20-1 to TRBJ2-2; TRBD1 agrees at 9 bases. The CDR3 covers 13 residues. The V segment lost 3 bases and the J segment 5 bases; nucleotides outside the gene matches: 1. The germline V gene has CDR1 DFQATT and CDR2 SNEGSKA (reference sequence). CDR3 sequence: CSARDRGTGELFF. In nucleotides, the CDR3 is TGCAGTGCTAGGGACAGGGGTACCGGGGAGCTGTTTTTT.

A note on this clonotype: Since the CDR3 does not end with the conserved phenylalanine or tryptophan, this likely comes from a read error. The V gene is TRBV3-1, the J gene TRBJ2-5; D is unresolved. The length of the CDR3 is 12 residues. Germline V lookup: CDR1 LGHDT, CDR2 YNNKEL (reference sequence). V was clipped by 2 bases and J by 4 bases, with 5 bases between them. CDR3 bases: TGTGCCAGCAGCCAACATGGAGAGACCCAGTACGTC. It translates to CASSQHGETQYV.

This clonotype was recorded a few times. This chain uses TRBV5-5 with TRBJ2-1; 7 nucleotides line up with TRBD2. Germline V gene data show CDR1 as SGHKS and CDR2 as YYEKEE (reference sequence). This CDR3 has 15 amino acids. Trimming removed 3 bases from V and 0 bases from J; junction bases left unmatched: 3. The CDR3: CASSSLADSYNEQFF. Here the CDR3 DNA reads TGTGCCAGCAGCTCTCTAGCGGACTCCTACAATGAGCAGTTCTTC.

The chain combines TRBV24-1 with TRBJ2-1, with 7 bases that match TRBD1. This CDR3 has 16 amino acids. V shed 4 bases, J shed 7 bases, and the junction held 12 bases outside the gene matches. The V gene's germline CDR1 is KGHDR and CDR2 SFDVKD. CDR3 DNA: TGTGCCACCAGTGACCGGACAGGATCATTGGGTAATGAGCAGTTCTTC. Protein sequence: CATSDRTGSLGNEQFF.

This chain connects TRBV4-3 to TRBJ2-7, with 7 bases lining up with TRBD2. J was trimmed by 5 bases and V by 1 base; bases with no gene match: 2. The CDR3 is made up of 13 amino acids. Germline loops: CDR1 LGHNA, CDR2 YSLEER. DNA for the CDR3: TGCGCCAGCAGCCAAGGACTAGCTAACGAGCAGTACTTC. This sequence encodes CASSQGLANEQYF.

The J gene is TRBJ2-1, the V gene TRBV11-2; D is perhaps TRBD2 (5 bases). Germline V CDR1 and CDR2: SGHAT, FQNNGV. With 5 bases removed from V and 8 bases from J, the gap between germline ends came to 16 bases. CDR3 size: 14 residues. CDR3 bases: TGTGCCAGCAGCCGAGGGTGGTCCTCGGATGAGCAGTTCTTC. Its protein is CASSRGWSSDEQFF.

CDR3 region: CASSLQGGQDTQYF. Here the CDR3 DNA reads TGTGCCAGCAGCTTGCAGGGGGGTCAAGATACGCAGTATTTT. This sequence joins TRBV11-3 and TRBJ2-3; tentatively, D is TRBD1 (7 bases). Germline V CDR1 and CDR2: SGHNT, YENEEA. Trimming pared 3 bases from V and 5 bases from J, leaving 12 bases between. This CDR3 has 14 amino acids. Looking up the rest from reference TRBV11-3 and TRBJ2-3 gives the full variable domain: EAGVVQSPRYKIIEKKQPVAFWCNPISGHNTLYWYLQNLGQGPELLIRYENEEAVDDSQLPKDRFSAERLKGVDSTLKIQPAELGDSAVYLCASSLQGGQDTQYFGPGTRLTVL.

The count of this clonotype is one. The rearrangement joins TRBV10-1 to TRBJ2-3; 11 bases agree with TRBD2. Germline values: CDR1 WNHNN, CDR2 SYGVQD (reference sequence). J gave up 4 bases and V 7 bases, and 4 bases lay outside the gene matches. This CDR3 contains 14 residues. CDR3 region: CASNSGGASDTQYF. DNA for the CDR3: TGCGCCAGCAATAGCGGGGGGGCTTCAGATACGCAGTATTTT.

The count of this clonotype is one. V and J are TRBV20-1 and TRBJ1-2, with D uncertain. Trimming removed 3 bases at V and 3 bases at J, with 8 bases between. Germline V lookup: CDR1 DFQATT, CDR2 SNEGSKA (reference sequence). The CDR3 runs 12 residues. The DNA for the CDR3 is TGCAGTGCTAGTAAGCTGGACTATGGCTACACCTTC. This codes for CSASKLDYGYTF.

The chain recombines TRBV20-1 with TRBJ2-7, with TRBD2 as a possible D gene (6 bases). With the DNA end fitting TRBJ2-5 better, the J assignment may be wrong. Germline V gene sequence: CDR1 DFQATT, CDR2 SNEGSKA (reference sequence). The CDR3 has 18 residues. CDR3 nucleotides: TGCAGTGCAAATAAGCCCCAACTTATTCGACAGACAGCGGGGACCCAGTACTTC. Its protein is CSANKPQLIRQTAGTQYF.

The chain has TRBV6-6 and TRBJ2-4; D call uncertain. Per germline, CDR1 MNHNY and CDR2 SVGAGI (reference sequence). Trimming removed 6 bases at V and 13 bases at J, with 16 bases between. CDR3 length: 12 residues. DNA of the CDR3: TGTGCCAGCAGGGCAATTGGGGTAAGGCAGTACTTC. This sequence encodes CASRAIGVRQYF.

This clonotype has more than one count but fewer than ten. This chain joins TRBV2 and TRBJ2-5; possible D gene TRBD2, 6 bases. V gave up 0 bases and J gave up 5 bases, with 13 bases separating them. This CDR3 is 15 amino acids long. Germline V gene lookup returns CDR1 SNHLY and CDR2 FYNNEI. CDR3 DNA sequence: TGTGCCAGCAGTGAAGCGCTAGCAGCGGGTGAGACCCAGTACTTC. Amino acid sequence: CASSEALAAGETQYF.

The DNA of the CDR3 is TGTGCCACCAGTGACCAACGACAGGGGAACTACGAGCAGTTCTTC. This sequence encodes CATSDQRQGNYEQFF. The V gene is TRBV24-1, the J gene TRBJ2-1, with 8 bases matching TRBD1. CDR1 and CDR2 from the germline V gene are KGHDR and SFDVKD. V shed 4 bases, J shed 10 bases, and the junction held 11 bases outside the gene matches. The CDR3 spans 15 residues.

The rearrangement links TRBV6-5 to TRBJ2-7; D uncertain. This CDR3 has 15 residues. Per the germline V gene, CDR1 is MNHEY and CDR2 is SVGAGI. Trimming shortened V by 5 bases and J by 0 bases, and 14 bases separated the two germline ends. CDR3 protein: CASSKCGALSYEQYF. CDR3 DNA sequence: TGTGCCAGCAGTAAATGCGGCGCCCTCTCCTACGAGCAGTACTTC.